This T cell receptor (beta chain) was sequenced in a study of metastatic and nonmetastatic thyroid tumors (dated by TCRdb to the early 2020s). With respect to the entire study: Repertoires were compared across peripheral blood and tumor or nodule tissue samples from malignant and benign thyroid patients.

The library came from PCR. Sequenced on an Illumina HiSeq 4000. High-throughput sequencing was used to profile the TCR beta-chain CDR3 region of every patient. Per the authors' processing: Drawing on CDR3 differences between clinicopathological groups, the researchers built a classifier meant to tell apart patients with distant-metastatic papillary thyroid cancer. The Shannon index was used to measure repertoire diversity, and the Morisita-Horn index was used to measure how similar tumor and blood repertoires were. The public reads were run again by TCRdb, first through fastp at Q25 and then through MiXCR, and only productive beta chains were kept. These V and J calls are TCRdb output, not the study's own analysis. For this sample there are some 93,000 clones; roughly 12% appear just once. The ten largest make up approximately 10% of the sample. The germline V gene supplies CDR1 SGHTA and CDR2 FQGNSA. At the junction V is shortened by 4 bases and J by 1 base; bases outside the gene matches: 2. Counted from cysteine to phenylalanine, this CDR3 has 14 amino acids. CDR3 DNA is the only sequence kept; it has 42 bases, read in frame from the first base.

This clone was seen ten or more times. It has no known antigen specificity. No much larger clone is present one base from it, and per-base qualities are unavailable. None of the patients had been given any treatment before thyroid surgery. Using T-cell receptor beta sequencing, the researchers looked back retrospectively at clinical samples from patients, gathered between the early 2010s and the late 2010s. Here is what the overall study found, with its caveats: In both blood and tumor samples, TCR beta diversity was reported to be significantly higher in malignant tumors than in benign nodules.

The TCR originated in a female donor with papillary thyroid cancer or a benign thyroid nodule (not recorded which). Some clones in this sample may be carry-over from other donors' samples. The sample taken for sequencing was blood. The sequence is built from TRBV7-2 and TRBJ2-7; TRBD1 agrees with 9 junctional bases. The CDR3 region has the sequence CASSSDRGSYEQYF. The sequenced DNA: TGTGCCAGCAGCTCCGACAGGGGGTCCTACGAGCAGTACTTC.